This T cell receptor beta chain is drawn from a study of T cell therapy after organ transplantation. Study at large: A median of 1.92 x 10^8 CMV-specific T cells was infused in 2 to 6 doses. Study conclusions and caveats: Nonresponder repertoires showed strong pretherapy expansions, barely changing post-therapy. Effects of concurrent antirejection and antiviral medications were not evaluable.

Libraries were prepared by immunoSEQ multiplex PCR; TCRdb keeps only in-frame clonotypes and omits some of them. Of over 2,000 clones detected, more than 80% appear once; the ten largest clones hold about 19%. The CDR3 loop spans 14 amino acids. The V and J ends lost 5 bases and 5 bases, in that order; junction bases with no gene match: 7. Germline loops: CDR1 SGHTS, CDR2 YDEGEE. These patients had received solid-organ transplants and had drug-resistant or recurrent cytomegalovirus. Of note for this clone: Its antigen is currently unknown.

This specimen was CD8+ T cells from blood, taken before autologous CMV-specific T cell therapy. The clonotype was recovered from a human patient who had received a solid organ transplant and had CMV disease. The chain recombines TRBV5-8 with TRBJ1-1, with 9 bases matching TRBD1. The CDR3 here is CASRSIQGATEAFF. Here the CDR3 DNA reads TGTGCCAGCAGATCCATACAGGGGGCGACTGAAGCTTTCTTT.